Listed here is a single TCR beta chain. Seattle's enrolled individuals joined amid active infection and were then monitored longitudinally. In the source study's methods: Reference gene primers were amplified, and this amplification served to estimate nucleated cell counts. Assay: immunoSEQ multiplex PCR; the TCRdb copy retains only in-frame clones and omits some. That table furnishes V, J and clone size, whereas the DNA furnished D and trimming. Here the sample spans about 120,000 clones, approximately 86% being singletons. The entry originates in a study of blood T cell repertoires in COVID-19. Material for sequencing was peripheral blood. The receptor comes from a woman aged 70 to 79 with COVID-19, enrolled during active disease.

In DNA form, the CDR3 reads TGTGCCAGCAGCTTTCGGCGGGGGGTCGGAGATACGCAGTATTTT. Translated: CASSFRRGVGDTQYF. The gene calls are TRBV7-9 and TRBJ2-3; 8 bases line up with TRBD2. The germline CDR1 and CDR2 sequences are SEHNR and FQNEAQ (reference sequence). The CDR3 consists of 15 residues. Trimming took 3 bases from V and 5 from J; bases not matched to a gene: 7. Full variable domain (remainder filled in from reference TRBV7-9 and TRBJ2-3): DTGVSQNPRHKITKRGQNVTFRCDPISEHNRLYWYRQTLGQGPEFLTYFQNEAQLEKSRLLSDRFSAERPKGSFSTLEIQRTEQGDSAMYLCASSFRRGVGDTQYFGPGTRLTVL.